This T cell receptor (beta chain) was profiled in a study of blood T cells in healthy people across ages. Regarding the study as a whole: Significant beta diversity loss was already apparent by age roughly 44, declining roughly linearly.

Each donor supplied roughly 9.1 milliliters of peripheral blood. Primers used in a second PCR of about 7 to 12 cycles were a sample-barcoded 5' primer and a J-beta primer mix. TCRdb processed the 5' RACE reads anew with MiXCR; each CDR3 protein has one entry. The data show 550,000 to 800,000 distinct CDR3 sequences, about 30% seen once. The CDR3 contains 16 residues. Germline CDR1 and CDR2: MNHEY and SMNVEV (reference sequence). A remark on this clonotype: Its antigen is currently unknown. Sequence at one end of the junction differs from germline and may be a read error.

The TCR sequence derives from an elderly woman in good health. The chain uses TRBV27 and TRBJ2-7, with TRBD2 matching 12 bases. The sequenced sample was blood. CDR3 sequence (DNA): TGTACCAGCAGTTTATCGAGGACTAGCGGGGCCTACGAGCAGTACTTC. This codes for CTSSLSRTSGAYEQYF.